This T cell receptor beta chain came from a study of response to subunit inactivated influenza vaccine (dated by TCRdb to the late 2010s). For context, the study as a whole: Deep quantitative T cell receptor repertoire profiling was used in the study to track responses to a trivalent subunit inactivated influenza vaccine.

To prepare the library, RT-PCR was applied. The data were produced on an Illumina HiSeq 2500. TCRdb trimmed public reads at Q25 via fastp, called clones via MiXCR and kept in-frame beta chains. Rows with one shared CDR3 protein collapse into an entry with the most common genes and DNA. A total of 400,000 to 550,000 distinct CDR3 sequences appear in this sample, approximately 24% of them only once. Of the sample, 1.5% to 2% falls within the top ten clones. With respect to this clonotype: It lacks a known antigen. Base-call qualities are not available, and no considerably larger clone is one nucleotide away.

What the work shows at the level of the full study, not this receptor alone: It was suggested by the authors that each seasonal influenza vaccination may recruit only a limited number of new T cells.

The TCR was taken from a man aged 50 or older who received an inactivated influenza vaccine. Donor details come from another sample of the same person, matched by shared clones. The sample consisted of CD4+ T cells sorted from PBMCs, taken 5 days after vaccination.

The DNA is as follows: TGTGCCAGCAGACGCGGGGCTATCATGAACACTGAAGCTTTCTTT. Its amino acids are CASRRGAIMNTEAFF. The sequence links TRBV12-3 or TRBV12-4 to TRBJ1-1; tentative D gene TRBD1, with 5 bases matching. V is clipped by 6 bases and J by 0 bases, and the sequence between their germline boundaries is 14 bases long. From its cysteine to its phenylalanine, the CDR3 spans 15 amino acids. Kept here is only the CDR3 DNA, which spans 45 bases and is read in frame from base 1.